Listed below are T cell receptor beta chains from one sample, sequenced in a study of T cell responses to AZD1222 COVID-19 vaccine. This table comes from immunoSEQ multiplex PCR, and its TCRdb copy is limited to in-frame clones, with some not included. The sample lists about 150,000 clones, more than 75% occurring once. The source was peripheral blood, collected on day 0 of AZD1222 vaccination. The receptor set was obtained from an adult in good health. Both conserved end residues are part of each CDR3. The order of the fields is V gene, J gene, clone size, D gene, CDR3 protein, CDR3 DNA. A D gene is named only where the DNA matches it firmly. Clone size appears in some rows only: once, few, many, or a class for an expanded clone.

TRBV2	TRBJ2-2	few	.	CASSEMVAGTTGELFF	TGTGCCAGCAGTGAAATGGTGGCAGGGACCACCGGGGAGCTGTTTTTT
TRBV6-2/TRBV6-3	TRBJ2-7	.	.	CASSYSKEQYF	TGTGCCAGCAGTTACTCGAAGGAGCAGTACTTC
TRBV6-5	TRBJ2-7	.	.	CASSRSEQYF	TGTGCCAGCAGCCGGAGTGAGCAGTACTTC
TRBV6-4	TRBJ1-2	few	TRBD1	CASSPLGQGATGGYTF	TGTGCCAGCAGTCCCCTGGGACAGGGCGCCACGGGGGGCTACACCTTC
TRBV5-5	TRBJ2-2	.	TRBD1	CASRVRPGWTGGQVGELFF	TGTGCCAGCAGGGTTCGCCCGGGATGGACAGGGGGCCAGGTCGGGGAGCTGTTTTTT
TRBV28	TRBJ1-5	.	.	CASRESPGRPQHF	TGTGCCAGCAGAGAAAGCCCGGGCAGGCCCCAGCATTTT
TRBV18	TRBJ1-3	.	.	CASSPTGPLSGNTIYF	TGTGCCAGCTCACCAACGGGACCGCTCTCTGGAAACACCATATATTTT
TRBV6-5	TRBJ2-7	once	TRBD2	CASSWTSKGYEQYF	TGTGCCAGCAGTTGGACTAGTAAGGGGTACGAGCAGTACTTC
TRBV6-5	TRBJ1-2	.	.	CASSFTGFYGYTF	TGTGCCAGCAGTTTCACAGGGTTCTATGGCTACACCTTC
TRBV7-2	TRBJ1-5	.	TRBD1	CASSSQGVRQPQHF	TGTGCCAGCAGTTCCCAGGGGGTCCGTCAGCCCCAGCATTTT
TRBV2	TRBJ2-7	.	.	CASSGFNSYEQYF	TGTGCCAGCAGTGGCTTCAATTCATACGAGCAGTACTTC
TRBV5-4	TRBJ1-3	.	.	CASSLFGQTGNTIYF	TGTGCCAGCAGCTTGTTCGGGCAGACTGGAAACACCATATATTTT
TRBV7-8	TRBJ1-2	.	.	CASSLAENYGYTF	TGTGCCAGCAGCTTAGCAGAGAACTATGGCTACACCTTC
TRBV28	TRBJ2-1	.	TRBD2	CASSSPLDTGTSVFSYNEQFF	TGTGCCAGCAGTTCCCCGCTGGACACCGGGACTAGCGTTTTCAGTTACAATGAGCAGTTCTTC
TRBV6-2/TRBV6-3	TRBJ2-1	.	TRBD2	CASSYPHPPSSGSQKDEQFF	TGTGCCAGCAGTTACCCCCATCCCCCGAGTAGCGGGAGTCAAAAGGATGAGCAGTTCTTC
TRBV28	TRBJ1-5	.	.	CASNVQGFQPQHF	TGTGCCAGCAACGTCCAGGGATTTCAGCCCCAGCATTTT
TRBV18	TRBJ1-1	.	.	CASSPHNRQNTEAFF	TGTGCCAGCTCACCCCACAATAGACAGAACACTGAAGCTTTCTTT
TRBV2	TRBJ1-6	.	TRBD1	CASSDRQGNSPLHF	TGTGCCAGCAGTGACAGACAGGGTAATTCACCCCTCCACTTT
TRBV11-3	TRBJ2-5	.	TRBD1	CASSRGDSKLETQYF	TGTGCCAGCAGCCGAGGGGACAGTAAATTGGAGACCCAGTACTTC
TRBV12-3/TRBV12-4	TRBJ2-1	.	.	CASSFLREEQFF	TGTGCCAGCAGTTTTTTGAGGGAGGAGCAGTTCTTC
TRBV28	TRBJ2-3	.	.	CASSLTSGGPILITDTQYF	TGTGCCAGCAGTCTAACAAGCGGAGGGCCGATACTTATCACAGATACGCAGTATTTT
TRBV9	TRBJ2-1	.	.	CASSRTTYEQFF	TGTGCCAGCAGCCGGACCACTTATGAGCAGTTCTTC
TRBV2	TRBJ2-1	.	.	CASRDGFLDEQFF	TGTGCCAGCAGGGACGGGTTTTTGGATGAGCAGTTCTTC
TRBV19	TRBJ2-3	.	.	CASSMGQGGGDTQYF	TGTGCCAGTAGTATGGGGCAGGGAGGAGGAGATACGCAGTATTTT
TRBV11-2	TRBJ1-1	.	.	CASSPPGRKSTEAFF	TGTGCCAGCAGCCCCCCGGGTAGGAAGAGCACTGAAGCTTTCTTT
TRBV6-5	TRBJ1-2	.	.	CASSPGGANYGYTF	TGTGCCAGTTCACCGGGGGGTGCTAACTATGGCTACACCTTC
TRBV5-1	TRBJ1-2	once	.	CASSVGGRGYTF	TGCGCCAGCTCTGTGGGGGGTCGGGGCTACACCTTC